This TCR beta chain was identified in a study of PD-L1 blockade in urothelial cancer. V was pared by 8 bases and J by 4 bases, with 18 bases of the junction left unmatched. CDR3 size: 17 residues. The germline V gene has CDR1 MGHDK and CDR2 SYGVNS. Only in-frame clones appear in the TCRdb table, and some are missing; sequencing was by immunoSEQ multiplex PCR. The table has tens of thousands of clones, about 89% seen once. The rearrangement links TRBV25-1 to TRBJ1-1, with 8 nucleotides matching TRBD1. This sequence originates from a man aged 60 to 75 with urothelial cancer. The sample in question was PBMCs, obtained around atezolizumab (anti-PD-L1) treatment. CDR3 coding DNA: TGTGCCAGCGCATTCCCCTATGTCGGGCAGGGGGCCACTGAAGCTTTCTTT. Protein: CASAFPYVGQGATEAFF.